The clone carrying this T cell receptor (beta chain) was seen a few times. The antigen remains undetermined. One end of the junction varies from germline; a read error may be responsible. Co-extraction of RNA and DNA was performed on about 20-33 mg of unsorted bulk tissue. Patients underwent surgical resection for primary liver carcinoma. The data belong to a study of tumor-infiltrating lymphocytes in primary liver carcinoma. About the study: All patients, whether men or women, fell within 30 to 69 years of age. In every tissue type, samples returned a similar yield of roughly 3.65 to 8 million productive TCRbeta reads. Study findings and constraints: Significantly greater top-250-clone fractions characterized tumors relative to blood (p = 0.039).

The CDR3 extends over 12 amino acids. From germline, CDR1 is MRHNA and CDR2 SNTAGT. Constant-region priming of 500 ng total RNA yielded TCR beta cDNA. Sequencing libraries for TCR beta derived from three nested multiplex PCR rounds that used slightly modified ARM-PCR. Each of the first two PCR rounds ran 9 to 11 cycles with TRBV1-TRBV30 forward and C-beta reverse primers. TCRdb re-called the multiplex PCR reads with MiXCR, one entry per CDR3 protein. The table records approximately 92,000 distinct CDR3 sequences, about 73% of them present only once. The sample comprised tumor-adjacent normal liver tissue. The rearrangement uses TRBV6-4 and TRBJ2-7; TRBD2 might be the D (5 bases). This sequence was found in a man aged 40-49 years with primary liver carcinoma and hepatitis B virus infection. This CDR3 is CASSGLSYEQYF. The CDR3 coding sequence is TGTGCCAGCAGTGGACTATCCTACGAGCAGTATTTC.